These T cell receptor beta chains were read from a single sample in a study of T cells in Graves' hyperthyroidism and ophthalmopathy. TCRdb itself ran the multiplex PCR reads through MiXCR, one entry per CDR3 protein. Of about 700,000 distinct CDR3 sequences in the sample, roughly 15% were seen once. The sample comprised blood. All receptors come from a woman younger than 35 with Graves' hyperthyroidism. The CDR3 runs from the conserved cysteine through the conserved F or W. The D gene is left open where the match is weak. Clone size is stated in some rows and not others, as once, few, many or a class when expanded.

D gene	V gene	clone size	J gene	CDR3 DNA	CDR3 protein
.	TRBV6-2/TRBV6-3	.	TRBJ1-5	TGTGCCAGCACCCCTATGGGGCAGATTAGCAATCAGCCCCAGCATTTT	CASTPMGQISNQPQHF
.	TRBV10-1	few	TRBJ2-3	TGCGCCAGCAGTGGAACCGGATTCGGTACGCAGTATTTT	CASSGTGFGTQYF
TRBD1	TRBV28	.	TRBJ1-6	TGTGCCAGCAGTTTGGGACAGGGTATTCGTCATAATTCACCCCTCCACTTT	CASSLGQGIRHNSPLHF
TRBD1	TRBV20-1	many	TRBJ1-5	TGCAGTGCTAGGGGGGACAGGGGGCTACATCAGCCCCAGCATTTT	CSARGDRGLHQPQHF
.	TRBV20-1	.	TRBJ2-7	TGCAGTGCTACCTTACATTCGGGGGTCCCCTACGAGCAGTACTTC	CSATLHSGVPYEQYF
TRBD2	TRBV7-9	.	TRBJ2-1	TGTGCCAGCAGCTTCGGACTAGCGGGAGCCTACAATGAGCAGTTCTTC	CASSFGLAGAYNEQFF
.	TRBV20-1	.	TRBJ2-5	TGCAGTGCTAAGACAGGACAAGAGACCCAGTACTTC	CSAKTGQETQYF
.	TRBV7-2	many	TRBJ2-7	TGTGCCAGCAGCTTAGCGGGAGACTGGGTTGGGCAGTACTTC	CASSLAGDWVGQYF
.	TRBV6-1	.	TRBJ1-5	TGTGCCAGTGACGGGATAATTAATCAGCCCCAGCATTTT	CASDGIINQPQHF
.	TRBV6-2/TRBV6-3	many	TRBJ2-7	TGTGCCAGCAGTTACGTGGGGGCGGGATCCGCTTACGAGCAGTACTTC	CASSYVGAGSAYEQYF